The 13 T cell receptor beta chains given below trace back to one sample, sequenced in a study of cytomegalovirus exposure and HLA in healthy donors. Use of 60 Vbeta and 13 Jbeta primers characterized the PCR. Clones were read by immunoSEQ multiplex PCR, and TCRdb kept only the in-frame ones, dropping some. Here the sample spans roughly 150,000 clones, 75% to 85% being singletons. Sequencing was carried out using PBMCs. The source of these receptors is a girl aged 2-10 years in good health and CMV-seropositive.

V gene TRBV9 combines with J gene TRBJ2-7, with 13 nucleotides matching TRBD2. Germline values: CDR1 SGDLS, CDR2 YYNGEE. V lost 0 bases to trimming and J lost 4 bases; unmatched junction nucleotides: 1. The CDR3 is 15 amino acids. The chain's CDR3 is CASSVGTSGSYEQYF. The CDR3 region has the DNA TGTGCCAGCAGCGTAGGGACTAGCGGGAGTTACGAGCAGTACTTC. Full variable domain (missing parts from reference TRBV9 and TRBJ2-7): DSGVTQTPKHLITATGQRVTLRCSPRSGDLSVYWYQQSLDQGLQFLIQYYNGEERAKGNILERFSAQQFPDLHSELNLSSLELGDSALYFCASSVGTSGSYEQYFGPGTRLTVT.

V usage is TRBV29-1 and J usage is TRBJ1-1, with no clear D. The CDR3 loop spans 13 amino acids. The V gene lost 6 bases and the J gene lost 2 bases, with 13 bases spanning the gap. CDR1 and CDR2 (germline): SQVTM, ANQGSEA. For the CDR3, the DNA is TGCAGCGTGTTAATCGGAGGTAACACTGAAGCTTTCTTT. Its protein is CSVLIGGNTEAFF.

The rearrangement links TRBV11-1 to TRBJ2-1; possible D gene TRBD1, 6 bases. V lost 6 bases and J lost 5, with 11 bases in between. The CDR3 covers 13 residues. Germline V gene lookup returns CDR1 SGHAT and CDR2 FQDESV (reference sequence). CDR3 nucleotide sequence: TGTGCCAGCAGTTCGGACAGAAACAATGAGCAGTTCTTC. Its protein product is CASSSDRNNEQFF.

This sequence joins TRBV30 and TRBJ2-7, with a weak D call TRBD2 (5 bases). Germline CDR1 reads GTSNPN; CDR2 reads SVGIG (reference sequence). This CDR3 is 14 amino acids long. V was clipped by 2 bases and J by 2 bases, with 13 bases between them. The CDR3, as DNA: TGTGCCTGGAGTAGGAGATTGGGAGCCTACGAGCAGTACTTC. Amino acid sequence: CAWSRRLGAYEQYF.

J is TRBJ2-2 and V is TRBV9; D is perhaps TRBD2 (5 bases). The CDR3 loop spans 15 amino acids. The germline gives CDR1 SGDLS, CDR2 YYNGEE. Trimming took 6 bases from V and 4 from J, leaving 16 bases between them. Here the CDR3 DNA reads TGTGCCAGCACTCTAGGGAGCATGAGCACCGGGGAGCTGTTTTTT. Protein: CASTLGSMSTGELFF.

The CDR3 nucleotides read TGTGCCAGCAGTCCGAACCTGCGAGGGTATGGCTACACCTTC. Encoded protein: CASSPNLRGYGYTF. The chain combines TRBV27 with TRBJ1-2; no definite D call. Germline values: CDR1 MNHEY, CDR2 SMNVEV (reference sequence). V was pared by 5 bases and J by 5 bases, with 15 bases between. The CDR3 consists of 14 residues.

The chain recombines TRBV4-1 with TRBJ1-1; no reliable D call. The V gene lost 3 bases and the J gene lost 1 base, with 6 bases spanning the gap. This CDR3 is built from 13 residues. CDR1 MGHRA and CDR2 YSYEKL come from the germline V gene. The CDR3 here is CASSQNKNTEAFF. The DNA of the CDR3 is TGCGCCAGCAGCCAGAACAAGAACACTGAAGCTTTCTTT.

V and J are TRBV5-1 and TRBJ1-2; a possible D gene is TRBD1 (5 bases). The V and J ends lost 0 bases and 4 bases respectively, with 16 bases between them. The CDR3 consists of 16 residues. The germline gives CDR1 SGHRS, CDR2 YFSETQ. For the CDR3, the DNA is TGCGCCAGCAGCTTGGGGGCAGGGTCTACAATCTATGGCTACACCTTC. This codes for CASSLGAGSTIYGYTF.

This clone was seen a single time. The genes are TRBV27 and TRBJ2-7; 10 positions match TRBD1. Germline-derived CDR1 and CDR2 are MNHEY and SMNVEV (reference sequence). The junction had 7 bases not matched to a gene; V was cut back by 4 bases and J by 7 bases. The CDR3 sequence is 14 residues long. CDR3 sequence reads: CASSSTGGASEQYF. The CDR3 DNA sequence: TGTGCCAGCAGTTCGACAGGGGGCGCTTCGGAGCAGTACTTC.

Comment on this clone: This likely came from a read error, as a far larger clone is one base away. The same CDR3 can be traced to other DNA sequences in this sample. The chain is built from TRBV28 and TRBJ2-7; no reliable D call. This CDR3 spans 11 amino acids. The ends were cut back, 6 bases at V and 3 bases at J, with 6 bases in the middle. Germline assignment: CDR1 MDHEN and CDR2 SYDVKM. The CDR3 DNA reads TGTGCCAGCAGCCCGGGCTACGAGCAGTACTTC. Translation: CASSPGYEQYF.

The chain has TRBV6-5 and TRBJ2-7, with TRBD1 matching over 11 bases. V dropped 5 bases and J dropped 3; count of bases not matched to a gene: 6. The germline gives CDR1 MNHEY, CDR2 SVGAGI. The CDR3 covers 15 residues. CDR3 in DNA: TGTGCCAGCAGTGGGACAGGGGGTATCAACTACGAGCAGTACTTC. It codes for CASSGTGGINYEQYF.

V usage is TRBV18 and J usage is TRBJ2-2; 7 positions agree with TRBD1. The CDR3 has 16 residues. The germline V gene has CDR1 KGHSH and CDR2 LQKENI. Losses at the gene ends were 3 bases for V and 0 bases for J; bases not matched to a gene: 4. The CDR3 nucleotides read TGTGCCAGCTCACCTTATGGGACAGCGAACACCGGGGAGCTGTTTTTT. Translated: CASSPYGTANTGELFF. Together with reference TRBV18 and TRBJ2-2, the CDR3 gives the full variable domain: NAGVMQNPRHLVRRRGQEARLRCSPMKGHSHVYWYRQLPEEGLKFMVYLQKENIIDESGMPKERFSAEFPKEGPSILRIQQVVRGDSAAYFCASSPYGTANTGELFFGEGSRLTVL.

The V gene is TRBV5-4, the J gene TRBJ2-1; 8 nucleotides line up with TRBD2. The CDR3 sequence is 16 residues long. V lost 2 bases to trimming and J lost 0 bases; unmatched junction nucleotides: 4. Germline CDR1 is SGHNT and CDR2 is YYREEE (reference sequence). The CDR3 sequence is CASSFGGRNSYNEQFF. The CDR3 DNA reads TGTGCCAGCAGCTTCGGCGGGAGGAACTCCTACAATGAGCAGTTCTTC.